This is a list of T cell receptor beta chains from one sample in a study of cytomegalovirus exposure and HLA in healthy donors. The data were produced by immunoSEQ multiplex PCR, yet TCRdb's version contains in-frame clones alone and is incomplete. This sample has 200,000 to 250,000 clones, with about 70% found just once. The sample comprised PBMCs. The receptors were gathered from a woman aged 30 to 39 in good health and CMV-seronegative. CDR3s leave out the opening cysteine and the closing phenylalanine or tryptophan. Rows may omit the clone size; those that give it use once, few, many or a size class.

cdr3_aa v_call clone_size
ASSIVGLAEQF TRBV19 NA
SVPGDTEAF TRBV29-1 NA
ASSQEGGGSYEQY TRBV4-2 NA
ASSTTPNTDTQY TRBV6-6 NA
ASSLGSRQGFTEAF TRBV5-1 NA
ASSQSEGINQPQH TRBV23-1 NA
STLGRATEAF TRBV29-1 NA
ASSQLDYEYTEAF TRBV5-1 NA
ASSLVFQSRYNEQF TRBV11-3 NA
ASSLEGDRGYSNQPQH TRBV11-2 NA
ASSIWGVNYEQY TRBV6-1 NA
ASRLGLAGFTDTQY TRBV5-1 few
ASSYSRSGGGYT TRBV6-6 once
ASSIRLTGTGSIEQY TRBV11-2 NA
ASSLISAEAF TRBV5-6 few
ASSLEIGNTYEQY TRBV5-1 NA
ASSYSAGVGTGELF TRBV6-5 NA
ASRRGPNEKLF TRBV2 NA
ASSLGSKNNEQF TRBV7-9 NA
ASSHLAGAKY TRBV7-9 once